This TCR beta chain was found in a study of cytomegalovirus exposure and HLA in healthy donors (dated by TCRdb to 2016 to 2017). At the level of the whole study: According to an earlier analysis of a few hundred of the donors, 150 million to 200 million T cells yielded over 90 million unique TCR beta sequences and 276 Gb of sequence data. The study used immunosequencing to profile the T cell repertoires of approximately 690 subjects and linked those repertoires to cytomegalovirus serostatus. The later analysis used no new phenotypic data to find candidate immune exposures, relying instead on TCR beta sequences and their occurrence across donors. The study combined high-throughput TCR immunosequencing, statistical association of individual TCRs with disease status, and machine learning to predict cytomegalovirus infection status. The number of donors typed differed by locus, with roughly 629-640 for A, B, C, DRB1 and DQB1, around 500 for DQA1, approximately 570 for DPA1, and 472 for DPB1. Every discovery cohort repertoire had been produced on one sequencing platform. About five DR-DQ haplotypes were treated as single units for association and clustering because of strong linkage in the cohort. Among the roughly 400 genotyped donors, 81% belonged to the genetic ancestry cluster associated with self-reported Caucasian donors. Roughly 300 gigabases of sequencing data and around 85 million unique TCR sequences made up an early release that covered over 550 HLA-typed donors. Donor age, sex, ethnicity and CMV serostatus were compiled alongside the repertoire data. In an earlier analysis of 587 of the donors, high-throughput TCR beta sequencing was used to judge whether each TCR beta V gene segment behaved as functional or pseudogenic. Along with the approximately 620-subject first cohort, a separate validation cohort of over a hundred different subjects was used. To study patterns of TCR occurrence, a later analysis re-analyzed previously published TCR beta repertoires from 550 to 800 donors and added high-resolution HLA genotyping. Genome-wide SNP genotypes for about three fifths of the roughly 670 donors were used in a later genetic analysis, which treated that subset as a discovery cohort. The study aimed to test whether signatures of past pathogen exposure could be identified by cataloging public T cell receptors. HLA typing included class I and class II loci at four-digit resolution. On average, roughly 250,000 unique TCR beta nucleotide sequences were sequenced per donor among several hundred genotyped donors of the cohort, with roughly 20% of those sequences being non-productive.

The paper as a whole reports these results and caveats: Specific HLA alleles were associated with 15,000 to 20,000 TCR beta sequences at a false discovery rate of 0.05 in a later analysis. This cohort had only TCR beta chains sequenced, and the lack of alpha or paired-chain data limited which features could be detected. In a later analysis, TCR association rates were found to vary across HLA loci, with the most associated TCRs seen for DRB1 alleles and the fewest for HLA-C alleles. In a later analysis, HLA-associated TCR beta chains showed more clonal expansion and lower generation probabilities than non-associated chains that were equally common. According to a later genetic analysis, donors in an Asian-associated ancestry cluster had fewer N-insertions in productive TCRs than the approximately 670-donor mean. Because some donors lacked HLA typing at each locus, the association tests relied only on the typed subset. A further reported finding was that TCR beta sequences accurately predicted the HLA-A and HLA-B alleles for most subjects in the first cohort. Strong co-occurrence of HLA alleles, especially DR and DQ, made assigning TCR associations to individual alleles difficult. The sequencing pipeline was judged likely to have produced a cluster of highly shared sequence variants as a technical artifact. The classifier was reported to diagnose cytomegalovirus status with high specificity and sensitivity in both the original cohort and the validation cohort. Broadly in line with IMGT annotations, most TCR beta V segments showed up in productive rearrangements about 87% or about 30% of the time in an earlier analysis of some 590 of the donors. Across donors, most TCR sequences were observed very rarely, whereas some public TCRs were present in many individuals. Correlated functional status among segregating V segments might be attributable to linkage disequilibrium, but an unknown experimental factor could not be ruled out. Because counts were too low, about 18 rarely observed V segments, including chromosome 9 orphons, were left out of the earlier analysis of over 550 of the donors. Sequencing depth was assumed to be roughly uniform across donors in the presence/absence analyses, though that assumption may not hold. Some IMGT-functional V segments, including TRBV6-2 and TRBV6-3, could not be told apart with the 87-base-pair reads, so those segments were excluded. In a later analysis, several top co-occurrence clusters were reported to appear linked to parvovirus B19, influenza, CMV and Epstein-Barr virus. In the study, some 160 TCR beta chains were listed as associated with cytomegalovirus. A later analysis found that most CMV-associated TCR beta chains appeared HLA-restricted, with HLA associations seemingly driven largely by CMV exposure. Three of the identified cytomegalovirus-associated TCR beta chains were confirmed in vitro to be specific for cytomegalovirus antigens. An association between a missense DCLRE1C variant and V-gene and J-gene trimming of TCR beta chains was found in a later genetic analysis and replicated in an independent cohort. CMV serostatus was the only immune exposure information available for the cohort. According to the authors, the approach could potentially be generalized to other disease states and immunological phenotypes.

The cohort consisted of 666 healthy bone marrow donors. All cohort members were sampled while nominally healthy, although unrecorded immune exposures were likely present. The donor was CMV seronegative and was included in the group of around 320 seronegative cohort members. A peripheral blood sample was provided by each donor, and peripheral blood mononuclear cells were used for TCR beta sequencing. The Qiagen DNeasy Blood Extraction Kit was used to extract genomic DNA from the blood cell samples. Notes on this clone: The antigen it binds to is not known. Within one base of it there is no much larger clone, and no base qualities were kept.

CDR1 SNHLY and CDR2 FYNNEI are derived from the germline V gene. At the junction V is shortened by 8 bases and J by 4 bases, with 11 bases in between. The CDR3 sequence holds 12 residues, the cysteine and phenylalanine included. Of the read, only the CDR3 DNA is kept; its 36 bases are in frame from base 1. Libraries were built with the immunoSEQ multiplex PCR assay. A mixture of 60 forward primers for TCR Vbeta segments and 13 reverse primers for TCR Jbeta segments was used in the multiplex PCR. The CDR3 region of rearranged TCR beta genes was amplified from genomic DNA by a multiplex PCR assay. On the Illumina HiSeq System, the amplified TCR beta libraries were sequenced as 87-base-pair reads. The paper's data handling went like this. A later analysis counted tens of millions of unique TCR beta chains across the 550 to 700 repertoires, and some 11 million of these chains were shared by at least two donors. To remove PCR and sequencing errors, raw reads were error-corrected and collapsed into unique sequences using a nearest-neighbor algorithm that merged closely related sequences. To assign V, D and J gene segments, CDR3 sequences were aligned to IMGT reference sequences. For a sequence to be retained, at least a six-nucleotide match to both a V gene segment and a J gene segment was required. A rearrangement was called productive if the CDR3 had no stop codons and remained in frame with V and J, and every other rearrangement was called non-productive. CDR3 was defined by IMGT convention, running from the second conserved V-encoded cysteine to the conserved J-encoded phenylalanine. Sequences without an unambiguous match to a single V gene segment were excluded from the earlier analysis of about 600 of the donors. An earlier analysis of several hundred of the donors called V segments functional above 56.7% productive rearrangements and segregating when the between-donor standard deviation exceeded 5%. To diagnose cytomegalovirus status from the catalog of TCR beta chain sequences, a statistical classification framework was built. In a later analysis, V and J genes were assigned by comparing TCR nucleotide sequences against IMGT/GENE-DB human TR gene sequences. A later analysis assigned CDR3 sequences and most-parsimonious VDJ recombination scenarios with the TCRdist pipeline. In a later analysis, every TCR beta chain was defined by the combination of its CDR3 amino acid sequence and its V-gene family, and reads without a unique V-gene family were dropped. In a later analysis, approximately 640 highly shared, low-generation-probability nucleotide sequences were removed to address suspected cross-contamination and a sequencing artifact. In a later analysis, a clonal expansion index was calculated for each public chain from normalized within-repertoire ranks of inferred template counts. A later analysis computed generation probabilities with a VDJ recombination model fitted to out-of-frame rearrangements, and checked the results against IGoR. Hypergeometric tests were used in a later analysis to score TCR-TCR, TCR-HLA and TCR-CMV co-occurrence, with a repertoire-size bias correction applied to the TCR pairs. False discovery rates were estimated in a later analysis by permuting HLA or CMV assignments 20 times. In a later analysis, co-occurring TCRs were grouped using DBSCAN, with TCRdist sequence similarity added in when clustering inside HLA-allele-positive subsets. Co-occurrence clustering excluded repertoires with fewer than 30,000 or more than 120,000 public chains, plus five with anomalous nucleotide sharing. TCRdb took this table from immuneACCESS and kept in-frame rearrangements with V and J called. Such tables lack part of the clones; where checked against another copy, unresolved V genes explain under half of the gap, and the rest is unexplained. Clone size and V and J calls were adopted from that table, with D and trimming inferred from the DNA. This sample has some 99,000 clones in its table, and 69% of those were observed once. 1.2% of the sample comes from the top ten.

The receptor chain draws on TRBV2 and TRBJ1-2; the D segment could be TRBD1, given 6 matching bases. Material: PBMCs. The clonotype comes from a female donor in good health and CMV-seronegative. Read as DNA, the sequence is TGTGCCAGCTTCGGGACACCCTATGGCTACACCTTC. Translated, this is CASFGTPYGYTF.